Presented here are 27 T cell receptor beta chains from one specimen sequenced in a study of OX40 agonist ivuxolimab in advanced cancers. Clones were sequenced by immunoSEQ multiplex PCR, and TCRdb holds only the in-frame ones, with some missing. Among under 40,000 clones listed, around three quarters were seen once. This specimen consisted of CD4+ or CD8+ T cells sorted from blood, obtained in a trial of the OX40 agonist ivuxolimab. The source is an adult with an advanced solid tumor such as melanoma, head and neck, liver or kidney cancer.

The rearrangement joins TRBV27 to TRBJ1-4; no reliable D call. V dropped 5 bases and J dropped 1 base, with 11 bases sitting between them. The CDR3 runs 15 residues. CDR1 MNHEY and CDR2 SMNVEV come from the germline V gene (reference sequence). Here the CDR3 DNA reads TGTGCCAGCAGTCCCCGGGGTCGAACTAATGAAAAACTGTTTTTT. Translated, it gives CASSPRGRTNEKLFF.

The chain links TRBV18 to TRBJ2-7; TRBD2 might be the D (5 bases). The CDR3 contains 15 residues. V lost 4 bases and J 1 base, leaving 14 bases between the germline ends. The germline V gene encodes CDR1 KGHSH and CDR2 LQKENI. CDR3 in amino acids: CASSLRETVSYEQYF. The CDR3 nucleotides read TGTGCCAGCTCACTCCGGGAAACCGTGTCCTACGAGCAGTACTTC.

The rearrangement joins TRBV9 to TRBJ1-4; a possible D gene is TRBD1 (6 bases). CDR3 length equals 16 residues. Trimming took off 7 bases at V and 3 bases at J, with 19 bases between the two ends. The V gene's germline CDR1 is SGDLS and CDR2 YYNGEE. The CDR3 loop reads CASAKFAGASNEKLFF. For the CDR3, the DNA is TGTGCCAGCGCTAAATTCGCAGGGGCGTCTAATGAAAAACTGTTTTTT.

The rearrangement uses TRBV10-3 and TRBJ1-6; D remains unclear. The CDR3 totals 10 residues. Germline CDR1 reads ENHRY; CDR2 reads SYGVKD. Trimming removed 9 bases from V and 4 bases from J, with 1 base in between. The DNA for the CDR3 is TGTGCCATTTATAATTCACCCCTCCACTTT. This codes for CAIYNSPLHF.

This clone is classed as medium-sized (0.01 to 0.1%). The rearrangement joins TRBV11-2 to TRBJ1-2; a weak D match, TRBD1 (5 bases). CDR1 SGHAT and CDR2 FQNNGV come from the germline V gene. Trimming stripped 5 bases from V and 6 bases from J, with 16 bases between. The CDR3 length is 14 residues. The CDR3 reads CASSPTTEIHGYTF. The CDR3, as DNA: TGTGCCAGCAGCCCAACGACAGAAATACATGGCTACACCTTC.

J is TRBJ2-1 and V is TRBV9; D not certain. Per the germline V gene, CDR1 is SGDLS and CDR2 is YYNGEE. Trimming cost V 0 bases and J 4 bases, with 11 bases left between them. This CDR3 spans 15 amino acids. The CDR3 DNA is TGTGCCAGCAGCGTAGCCTCTCAACGTTACAATGAGCAGTTCTTC. Protein product: CASSVASQRYNEQFF.

The CDR3 DNA reads as TGCGCCAGCAGCTTGGGGGACGGTACCTATGGCTACACCTTC. Translating it yields CASSLGDGTYGYTF. The chain employs TRBV5-1 and TRBJ1-2; weak D call: TRBD1 (5 bases). The germline CDR1 and CDR2 sequences are SGHRS and YFSETQ. The V end lost 0 bases, the J end lost 4 bases, and 10 bases lay between the germline ends. This CDR3 contains 14 residues.

This rearrangement joins TRBV28 to TRBJ2-1; D unclear. CDR1 MDHEN and CDR2 SYDVKM come from the germline V gene. The CDR3 sequence is 12 residues long. V gave up 3 bases and J gave up 7 bases, with 7 bases separating them. CDR3 in amino acids: CASSLQRNEQFF. CDR3 DNA: TGTGCCAGCAGTTTGCAAAGGAATGAGCAGTTCTTC.

For the CDR3, the DNA is TGTGCCAGCATAAGGGGAGATAAGTCCTACGAGCAGTACTTC. Its translation: CASIRGDKSYEQYF. The chain is built from TRBV2 and TRBJ2-7; D may match TRBD1 or TRBD2 (5 bases each). Between the trimmed V and J ends, which lost 7 bases and 1 base, there was a span of 14 bases. The germline V gene encodes CDR1 SNHLY and CDR2 FYNNEI. This CDR3 region has 14 residues. The whole variable domain, remainder taken from reference TRBV2 and TRBJ2-7, is EPEVTQTPSHQVTQMGQEVILRCVPISNHLYFYWYRQILGQKVEFLVSFYNNEISEKSEIFDDQFSVERPDGSNFTLKIRSTKLEDSAMYFCASIRGDKSYEQYFGPGTRLTVT.

The V gene is TRBV5-1, the J gene TRBJ2-1; tentatively, D is TRBD1 (6 bases). V shed 4 bases and J shed 4 bases, with 15 bases lying between them. The CDR3 loop spans 15 amino acids. CDR1 and CDR2 from the germline V gene are SGHRS and YFSETQ. The CDR3 DNA reads TGCGCCAGCAGCACATCATTGACAGGATACAATGAGCAGTTCTTC. Translated: CASSTSLTGYNEQFF.

This chain links TRBV6-5 with TRBJ1-1, with a weak D call TRBD1 (6 bases). Between the trimmed V and J ends, which lost 2 bases and 6 bases, there was a span of 10 bases. CDR1 and CDR2 from the germline V gene are MNHEY and SVGAGI. The CDR3 loop spans 13 amino acids. The CDR3 nucleotides read TGTGCCAGCAGTTACCTCAAGGGGGCTGAAGCTTTCTTT. This translates into CASSYLKGAEAFF.

The gene calls are TRBV5-8 and TRBJ1-2; D remains unclear. The CDR3 covers 13 residues. Germline CDR1 SGHTS, CDR2 YDEGEE. Trimming took off 1 base at V and 2 bases at J, with 6 bases between the two ends. The CDR3 region has the DNA TGTGCCAGCAGCTTGTTAGGGAACTATGGCTACACCTTC. Protein: CASSLLGNYGYTF.

J is TRBJ2-4 and V is TRBV11-2, with no clear D. The CDR3 consists of 18 residues. Germline V lookup: CDR1 SGHAT, CDR2 FQNNGV. V was shortened by 0 bases and J by 0 bases, with 15 bases between the two germline ends. In DNA form, the CDR3 reads TGTGCCAGCAGCTTAGATCGGCAGGTAGCAGTAGCCAAAAACATTCAGTACTTC. Translating it yields CASSLDRQVAVAKNIQYF. Using reference TRBV11-2 and TRBJ2-4 for the parts outside the CDR3, the full variable domain is EAGVAQSPRYKIIEKRQSVAFWCNPISGHATLYWYQQILGQGPKLLIQFQNNGVVDDSQLPKDRFSAERLKGVDSTLKIQPAKLEDSAVYLCASSLDRQVAVAKNIQYFGAGTRLSVL.

The V gene is TRBV30, the J gene TRBJ1-1; D might be TRBD1 (5 bases). CDR1 and CDR2 (germline): GTSNPN, SVGIG (reference sequence). Trimming removed 3 bases from V and 5 bases from J, with 16 bases in between. The CDR3 is 14 amino acids. As DNA, the CDR3 is TGTGCCTGGAGGGTAAGATCGGGGCGGACTGAAGCTTTCTTT. It translates to CAWRVRSGRTEAFF.

This chain links TRBV4-2 with TRBJ1-5, with 9 bases aligning to TRBD1. CDR1 is LGHNA, CDR2 YNFKEQ, per germline. This CDR3 comprises 15 residues. V was clipped by 6 bases and J by 2 bases; unmatched bases: 5. This CDR3 reads CASSRQGDGNQPQHF. CDR3 in DNA: TGTGCCAGCAGTCGACAGGGGGATGGCAATCAGCCCCAGCATTTT.

The chain combines TRBV30 with TRBJ1-1; 9 bases agree with TRBD1. Germline CDR1 is GTSNPN and CDR2 is SVGIG (reference sequence). Trimming cost V 3 bases and J 0 bases; bases outside gene matches: 2. This CDR3 contains 14 residues. CDR3 sequence reads: CAWRRTGVNTEAFF. CDR3 sequence (DNA): TGTGCCTGGAGGCGGACAGGGGTGAACACTGAAGCTTTCTTT. Full variable domain (remainder filled in from reference TRBV30 and TRBJ1-1): SQTIHQWPATLVQPVGSPLSLECTVEGTSNPNLYWYRQAAGRGLQLLFYSVGIGQISSEVPQNLSASRPQDRQFILSSKKLLLSDSGFYLCAWRRTGVNTEAFFGQGTRLTVV.

The chain uses TRBV28 and TRBJ1-2, with TRBD1 as a possible D gene (5 bases). With 6 bases removed from V and 2 bases from J, the gap between germline ends came to 16 bases. The CDR3 totals 15 residues. Germline V lookup: CDR1 MDHEN, CDR2 SYDVKM. The CDR3 is CASSSPGTENYGYTF. The CDR3 bases are TGTGCCAGCAGCTCACCCGGGACGGAGAACTATGGCTACACCTTC.

This rearrangement joins TRBV7-6 to TRBJ2-7; D possibly uses TRBD1 or TRBD2 (7 bases each). Trimming removed 5 bases at V and 9 bases at J, with 17 bases between. The CDR3 totals 13 residues. Germline V lookup: CDR1 SGHVS, CDR2 FNYEAQ. CDR3 region: CASSPDRPGGQYF. For the CDR3, the DNA is TGTGCCAGCAGCCCGGACAGGCCGGGGGGGCAGTACTTC.

The V and J genes are TRBV28 and TRBJ2-5; 10 positions match TRBD1. This CDR3 comprises 17 residues. Germline CDR1 is MDHEN and CDR2 is SYDVKM. The V gene end was trimmed by 5 bases and the J gene end by 5 bases; junction bases not matched to a gene: 14. The DNA of the CDR3 is TGTGCCAGCAGTATGATCCGGACAGGGGGATCCTGGGAGACCCAGTACTTC. It yields the protein CASSMIRTGGSWETQYF.

The chain is built from TRBV7-9 and TRBJ2-5; no reliable D call. This CDR3 is built from 15 residues. The germline V gene has CDR1 SEHNR and CDR2 FQNEAQ (reference sequence). V gave up 5 bases and J gave up 4 bases, with 17 bases separating them. CDR3 DNA: TGTGCCAGCAGCCTTAGCATTGGAGAGGTAGAGACCCAGTACTTC. It codes for CASSLSIGEVETQYF.

In its sample, this clone was seen a few times. The rearrangement uses TRBV15 and TRBJ2-1; D may correspond to TRBD1 or TRBD2 (5 bases each). Trimming took 11 bases from V and 8 from J, leaving 13 bases between them. CDR3 length: 11 residues. The germline gives CDR1 LNHNV, CDR2 YYDKDF (reference sequence). This CDR3 reads CASGSRDEQFF. The CDR3 DNA sequence: TGTGCCTCTGGGAGCAGGGATGAGCAGTTCTTC.

This clone has only one observation. CDR3 DNA sequence: TGTGCCACCACACTAGCGGGGGCTTCCGGAGATACGCAGTATTTT. This sequence encodes CATTLAGASGDTQYF. The V and J genes are TRBV6-6 and TRBJ2-3, with 11 bases fitting TRBD2. Unmatched junction bases numbered 11, after V lost 10 bases and J lost 5 bases. The germline V gene encodes CDR1 MNHNY and CDR2 SVGAGI (reference sequence). The CDR3 length is 15 residues.

This chain uses TRBV5-1 with TRBJ1-1; perhaps TRBD1 as D (6 bases). The length of the CDR3 is 16 residues. The germline gives CDR1 SGHRS, CDR2 YFSETQ. Trimming stripped 0 bases from V and 4 bases from J, with 16 bases between. The CDR3 nucleotides are TGCGCCAGCAGCTTGGTCCCGACAGGTAGGGCCACTGAAGCTTTCTTT. Translated, it gives CASSLVPTGRATEAFF.

CDR3: CASSWDRVTGELFF. Written as DNA, the CDR3 is TGCGCCAGCAGTTGGGACAGGGTGACCGGGGAGCTGTTTTTT. The chain employs TRBV10-1 and TRBJ2-2; 9 nucleotides line up with TRBD1. CDR1 and CDR2 from the germline V gene are WNHNN and SYGVQD (reference sequence). V shed 5 bases and J 5 bases; nucleotides not matched to a gene: 3. CDR3 length equals 14 residues.

As DNA, the CDR3 is TGTGCCAGCGGCTCAGGGGGAGAGACCCAGTACTTC. Its translation: CASGSGGETQYF. The genes are TRBV27 and TRBJ2-5; 7 nucleotides align to TRBD1. CDR3 length: 12 amino acids. V gave up 8 bases and J gave up 4 bases; unmatched junction bases: 4. Germline loops: CDR1 MNHEY, CDR2 SMNVEV (reference sequence).

The rearrangement links TRBV11-3 to TRBJ2-7; 8 nucleotides match TRBD1. Germline V lookup: CDR1 SGHNT, CDR2 YENEEA. This CDR3 has 15 amino acids. With 1 base clipped from V and 4 bases from J, the junction kept 6 bases outside the gene matches. The CDR3 region has the DNA TGTGCCAGCAGCTTAGGGGGCGGACAGGGATACGAGCAGTACTTC. This gives the protein CASSLGGGQGYEQYF.

The CDR3 here is CASSTLRGTTYNEQFF. In DNA, the CDR3 is TGTGCCAGCAGCACTCTCCGGGGGACAACTTACAATGAGCAGTTCTTC. The genes are TRBV21-1 and TRBJ2-1. TRBV21-1 is labeled a pseudogene. CDR3 length: 16 amino acids.